This paragraph reports one T cell receptor (beta chain). The target antigen is unknown. These data come from a study of neoadjuvant anti-PD-1 for oral cavity cancer. Study conclusions and caveats: With a few patients per group, TCR findings need larger cohorts. Post-nivolumab, blood T cell clonality was significantly elevated in non-responders. Treg/Th17 ratio rose with pretreatment blood and fell with post-treatment tumor TCRbeta clonality.

Most PBMC samples had around 0.5 ug input DNA in six replicates. Profiled with immunoSEQ multiplex PCR; TCRdb holds only in-frame clones, not every one. The sample lists 9,500 to 15,000 clones, 60% to 80% occurring once. CDR1 SGHRS and CDR2 YFSETQ come from the germline V gene. V shed 1 base, J shed 3 bases, and the junction held 5 bases outside the gene matches. This CDR3 is built from 16 residues. Time point noted: after neoadjuvant nivolumab, at surgical resection. This specimen was PBMCs, taken after nivolumab (anti-PD-1) treatment. The receptor was derived from a person aged 40 to 85 with oral cavity squamous cell carcinoma. The chain couples TRBV5-1 to TRBJ2-4; 9 nucleotides agree with TRBD2. In DNA form, the CDR3 reads TGCGCCAGCAGCTTGTTGGCGGGAGGGGACAAAAACATTCAGTACTTC. Its protein is CASSLLAGGDKNIQYF.